This entry lists 5 T cell receptor beta chains sequenced from one sample in a study of blood T cell repertoires in COVID-19. TCRdb keeps only in-frame clones here, not all; method: immunoSEQ multiplex PCR. The data contain 160,000 or so clones, approximately 80% of them singletons. The sequencing sample was made of peripheral blood. The receptor source for this set is a human donor in a cohort sampled during active COVID-19.

This chain connects TRBV4-3 to TRBJ2-1, with 12 bases matching TRBD2. Germline trimming cut 1 base from V and 2 bases from J; bases unmatched to any gene: 0. The germline gives CDR1 LGHNA, CDR2 YSLEER. The CDR3 runs to 16 residues. CDR3 DNA sequence: TGCGCCAGCAGCCAAGCTAGCGGGGGGGCCTACAATGAGCAGTTCTTC. It is translated as CASSQASGGAYNEQFF.

The chain is built from TRBV7-3 and TRBJ2-2; the match to TRBD2 covers 7 bases. Germline-derived CDR1 and CDR2 are SGHTA and FQGTGA. V was clipped by 5 bases and J by 2 bases; unmatched bases: 11. This CDR3 is built from 17 residues. Here the CDR3 reads CASSQPERGGNTGELFF. The CDR3 coding sequence is TGTGCCAGCAGCCAACCCGAGCGGGGCGGAAACACCGGGGAGCTGTTTTTT.

This chain uses TRBV6-4 with TRBJ2-7; 10 bases align to TRBD2. The CDR3 is 17 amino acids. CDR1 MRHNA and CDR2 SNTAGT come from the germline V gene. The ends lost 2 bases at V and 0 bases at J; junction bases unmatched: 7. The CDR3 sequence: CASSDALAGDSSYEQYF. CDR3 bases: TGTGCCAGCAGTGACGCCCTAGCGGGAGATAGCTCCTACGAGCAGTACTTC.

This chain uses TRBV5-1 with TRBJ1-1; the D is unclear. V dropped 1 base and J dropped 5 bases, with 6 bases sitting between them. Germline values: CDR1 SGHRS, CDR2 YFSETQ. This CDR3 comprises 12 residues. The DNA of the CDR3 is TGCGCCAGCAGCTTGTCGGGGACTGAAGCTTTCTTT. This encodes CASSLSGTEAFF.

This CDR3 is CASSSRQGSSPLHF. As DNA, the CDR3 is TGCGCCAGCAGCTCCAGACAGGGCAGTTCACCCCTCCACTTT. The chain is built from TRBV5-1 and TRBJ1-6, with 7 bases lining up with TRBD1. The CDR3 sequence is 14 residues long. V dropped 3 bases and J dropped 9; count of bases not matched to a gene: 6. Germline V gene sequence: CDR1 SGHRS, CDR2 YFSETQ.